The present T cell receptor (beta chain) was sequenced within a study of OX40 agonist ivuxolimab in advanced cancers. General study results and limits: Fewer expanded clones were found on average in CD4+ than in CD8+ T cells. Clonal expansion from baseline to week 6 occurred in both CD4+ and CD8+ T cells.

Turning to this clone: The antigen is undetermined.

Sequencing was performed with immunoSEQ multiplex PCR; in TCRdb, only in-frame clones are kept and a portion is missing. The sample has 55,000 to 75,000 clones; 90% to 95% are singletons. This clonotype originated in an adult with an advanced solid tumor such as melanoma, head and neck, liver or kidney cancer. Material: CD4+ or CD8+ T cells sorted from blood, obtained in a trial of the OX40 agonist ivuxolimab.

The CDR3 DNA follows: TGTGCCAGCAGCTTGATAGGCGCGGGAGTATGGGAGACCCAGTACTTC. Protein sequence: CASSLIGAGVWETQYF. V and J are TRBV5-8 and TRBJ2-5, with TRBD2 matching over 7 bases. Germline trimming cut 1 base from V and 5 bases from J; bases unmatched to any gene: 11. Germline V lookup: CDR1 SGHTS, CDR2 YDEGEE. CDR3 size: 16 residues.